This T cell receptor beta chain was identified during a study of blood T cell repertoires in COVID-19. The overall study: Acute and convalescent COVID-19 samples came from the United States, Italy and Spain. T cells, B-cell-depleted T cells, or PBMCs supplied cDNA or gDNA.

As originally analysed: Reference gene primer amplification gave nucleated cell count estimates. Using immunoSEQ multiplex PCR, the repertoire was profiled, and TCRdb retains in-frame clones only, with some absent. V and J calls and clone size are those listed in that table; D and trimming were worked out from the DNA. The sample has some 150,000 clones; approximately 81% are singletons. The CDR3 extends over 12 amino acids. Per the germline V gene, CDR1 is GTSNPN and CDR2 is SVGIG (reference sequence). V lost 3 bases, J lost 8 bases, and 12 bases lay in between. This chain links TRBV30 with TRBJ2-3, with D perhaps matching TRBD2 (5 bases). Input material: peripheral blood. This receptor was taken from a man aged 40-49 years with acute or convalescent COVID-19. CDR3 region: CAWREREGTQYF. The CDR3 DNA sequence: TGTGCCTGGAGGGAGAGGGAAGGTACGCAGTATTTT.